This record concerns one TCR beta chain sequence. This sample is part of a study of OX40 agonist ivuxolimab in advanced cancers. Study overall: The patients' treatment was ivuxolimab, an agonistic anti-OX40 (CD134) antibody.

The assay was immunoSEQ multiplex PCR, and TCRdb's table has in-frame clones only and misses some. The sample includes 20,000 to 30,000 clones, approximately 79% seen only once; the top ten take about a quarter. V lost 5 bases and J lost 2, with 10 bases in between. Looked up from germline, CDR1 is SGHVS and CDR2 is FQNEAQ. This CDR3 is 14 amino acids long. This receptor was identified in an adult with an advanced solid tumor such as melanoma, head and neck, liver or kidney cancer. This rearrangement joins TRBV7-8 to TRBJ2-1; D is perhaps TRBD1 (5 bases). Sample: CD4+ or CD8+ T cells sorted from blood, taken in a trial of the OX40 agonist ivuxolimab. The CDR3: CASSIGAPYNEQFF. CDR3 sequence (DNA): TGTGCCAGCAGCATTGGGGCCCCCTACAATGAGCAGTTCTTC. Full variable domain (missing parts from reference TRBV7-8 and TRBJ2-1): GAGVSQSPRYKVAKRGQDVALRCDPISGHVSLFWYQQALGQGPEFLTYFQNEAQLDKSGLPSDRFFAERPEGSVSTLKIQRTQQEDSAVYLCASSIGAPYNEQFFGPGTRLTVL.